The 21 T cell receptor beta chains reported below all come from one sample, sequenced in a study of cytomegalovirus exposure and HLA in healthy donors. PCR was performed using 60 Vbeta and 13 Jbeta primers. Here immunoSEQ multiplex PCR was the method, and the copy in TCRdb shows in-frame clones only, minus some. The sample consists of 200,000 to 250,000 clones, roughly 88% of them appearing once. The material sequenced was PBMCs. The receptors shown here come from a boy under 10 years old in good health and CMV-seronegative.

This clone was seen a few times. The genes are TRBV5-6 and TRBJ1-1; D gene unclear. This CDR3 comprises 12 residues. V was cut by 1 base and J by 2 bases, with 3 bases left in between. Germline V CDR1 and CDR2: SGHDT, YYEEEE. The CDR3 region has the DNA TGTGCCAGCAGCTTGTTAAACACTGAAGCTTTCTTT. Protein sequence: CASSLLNTEAFF.

The chain joins TRBV28 to TRBJ1-5, with no clear D. Germline V gene lookup returns CDR1 MDHEN and CDR2 SYDVKM. The CDR3 has 14 amino acids. V lost 8 bases to trimming and J lost 3 bases, with 14 bases between them. CDR3 sequence: CASYSPGVNQPQHF. The CDR3 nucleotides are TGTGCCAGCTATTCCCCGGGAGTCAATCAGCCCCAGCATTTT.

The rearrangement joins TRBV19 to TRBJ2-7, with D maybe TRBD1 (6 bases). Germline assignment: CDR1 LNHDA and CDR2 SQIVND (reference sequence). Trimming pared 5 bases from V and 4 bases from J, leaving 12 bases between. The CDR3 contains 13 residues. The CDR3 loop reads CASSDRTWYEQYF. CDR3 DNA: TGTGCCAGTAGTGACAGGACATGGTACGAGCAGTACTTC.

This chain joins TRBV12-2 and TRBJ2-7; the listed D gene, TRBD1, was not tested against the DNA. TRBV12-2 represents a pseudogene. CDR3 size: 15 residues. This chain's CDR3 is CASRPGWQGRYEQYF. The CDR3 DNA follows: TGTGCAAGTCGCCCCGGGTGGCAGGGCAGGTACGAGCAGTACTTC.

The chain couples TRBV11-3 to TRBJ2-3; weak D call: TRBD1 (6 bases). This CDR3 spans 15 amino acids. CDR1 and CDR2 from the germline V gene are SGHNT and YENEEA. V shed 1 base and J shed 4 bases, with 12 bases lying between them. The CDR3 DNA reads TGTGCCAGCAGCTTAGCCACAGGGATACCAGATACGCAGTATTTT. Its translation is CASSLATGIPDTQYF.

For the CDR3, the DNA is TGTGCCAGCAGCATAACAGGTAGCTCCTACAATGAGCAGTTCTTC. Protein sequence: CASSITGSSYNEQFF. This sequence joins TRBV7-9 and TRBJ2-1; D may be TRBD1 (5 bases). The CDR3 is 15 residues long. Germline CDR1 reads SEHNR; CDR2 reads FQNEAQ (reference sequence). With 5 bases removed from V and 0 bases from J, the gap between germline ends came to 11 bases.

V usage is TRBV5-1 and J usage is TRBJ2-6; TRBD1 agrees at 8 bases. V was clipped by 0 bases and J by 0 bases; unmatched bases: 11. Per germline, CDR1 SGHRS and CDR2 YFSETQ. CDR3 length: 20 amino acids. The CDR3 bases are TGCGCCAGCAGCTTGGTGGGAGACAGGGGAATATCCTCTGGGGCCAACGTCCTGACTTTC. Translating it yields CASSLVGDRGISSGANVLTF. Full variable domain (remainder filled in from reference TRBV5-1 and TRBJ2-6): KAGVTQTPRYLIKTRGQQVTLSCSPISGHRSVSWYQQTPGQGLQFLFEYFSETQRNKGNFPGRFSGRQFSNSRSEMNVSTLELGDSALYLCASSLVGDRGISSGANVLTFGAGSRLTVL.

A few counts support this clone. This CDR3 is CASSFGRDLTNEKLFF. The CDR3 bases are TGTGCCAGCAGTTTTGGCCGGGATCTAACTAATGAAAAACTGTTTTTT. This chain links TRBV6-5 with TRBJ1-4; D gene unclear. The germline CDR1 and CDR2 sequences are MNHEY and SVGAGI. The CDR3 spans 16 residues. Trimming pared 4 bases from V and 1 base from J, leaving 13 bases between.

This clone was detected only once. The chain combines TRBV19 with TRBJ1-1; 7 bases line up with TRBD1. This CDR3 spans 12 amino acids. CDR1 LNHDA and CDR2 SQIVND come from the germline V gene (reference sequence). J lost 7 bases, V lost 4 bases, and 3 bases had no gene match. CDR3: CASSNQGGEAFF. The CDR3 DNA reads TGTGCCAGTAGTAATCAGGGGGGTGAAGCTTTCTTT.

This clone has a single count. The genes are TRBV11-2 and TRBJ1-2; 8 bases agree with TRBD1. Germline trimming cut 4 bases from V and 3 bases from J; bases unmatched to any gene: 13. Germline V lookup: CDR1 SGHAT, CDR2 FQNNGV. This CDR3 spans 17 amino acids. The CDR3 DNA is TGTGCCAGCAGCTCACCTTGGGAAGGACAGGGACACTATGGCTACACCTTC. Encoded protein: CASSSPWEGQGHYGYTF. Complete variable domain (other parts from reference TRBV11-2 and TRBJ1-2): EAGVAQSPRYKIIEKRQSVAFWCNPISGHATLYWYQQILGQGPKLLIQFQNNGVVDDSQLPKDRFSAERLKGVDSTLKIQPAKLEDSAVYLCASSSPWEGQGHYGYTFGSGTRLTVV.

The chain employs TRBV5-1 and TRBJ1-2; TRBD1 matches at 7 bases. The V and J ends lost 0 bases and 7 bases, in that order; junction bases with no gene match: 3. The CDR3 extends over 13 amino acids. Per germline, CDR1 SGHRS and CDR2 YFSETQ. The CDR3 DNA is TGCGCCAGCAGCTTGGAGACAGGGACTGGCTACACCTTC. This gives the protein CASSLETGTGYTF.

This chain joins TRBV5-5 and TRBJ1-1, with 10 nucleotides matching TRBD1. This CDR3 has 14 residues. Per the germline V gene, CDR1 is SGHKS and CDR2 is YYEKEE (reference sequence). J gave up 7 bases and V 4 bases, and 7 bases lay outside the gene matches. CDR3: CASSGDRGRDEAFF. CDR3 DNA sequence: TGTGCCAGCAGCGGTGACAGGGGGCGGGATGAAGCTTTCTTT.

This chain uses TRBV27 with TRBJ1-2; D ambiguous. Germline CDR1 is MNHEY and CDR2 is SMNVEV (reference sequence). This CDR3 spans 13 amino acids. The germline V and J ends were trimmed by 2 bases and 8 bases, with 12 bases remaining between them. The CDR3 reads CASSLAGLKGYTF. The DNA of the CDR3 is TGTGCCAGCAGTTTAGCAGGCCTTAAGGGCTACACCTTC.

This chain connects TRBV19 to TRBJ2-7; TRBD2 matches at 7 bases. Germline CDR1 reads LNHDA; CDR2 reads SQIVND (reference sequence). With V trimmed by 5 bases and J by 3 bases, 4 bases remained unmatched. The CDR3 runs to 13 residues. The CDR3 DNA reads TGTGCCAGTAGTGGAGGACTAGACTACGAGCAGTACTTC. This codes for CASSGGLDYEQYF.

V is TRBV4-1 and J is TRBJ1-3; 8 positions agree with TRBD1. The V gene's germline CDR1 is MGHRA and CDR2 YSYEKL. CDR3 length equals 18 residues. The V segment lost 1 base and the J segment 2 bases; nucleotides outside the gene matches: 10. In nucleotides, the CDR3 is TGCGCCAGCAGCCAAGGGCGACAGGGGCGCAAAACTGGAAACACCATATATTTT. Residues: CASSQGRQGRKTGNTIYF.

The chain recombines TRBV29-1 with TRBJ2-1, with 9 bases identical to TRBD2. CDR3 length: 13 amino acids. Trimming took 4 bases from V and 4 from J; bases not matched to a gene: 2. Per germline, CDR1 SQVTM and CDR2 ANQGSEA. CDR3: CSVGLAGYNEQFF. In DNA, the CDR3 is TGCAGCGTTGGGCTAGCGGGGTACAATGAGCAGTTCTTC.

This clone came up a few times. The junction departs from germline at one end; a sequencing error may be responsible. The chain couples TRBV6-1 to TRBJ2-7; 7 bases map to TRBD2. The V gene's germline CDR1 is MNHNS and CDR2 SASEGT. CDR3 length: 11 amino acids. The CDR3 DNA reads as TGTGCCAGCAGTGTTTCGGGGCGGGGGAACTTC. Protein sequence: CASSVSGRGNF.

This clone has more than one count but fewer than ten. This rearrangement joins TRBV5-4 to TRBJ1-5, with TRBD1 matching over 7 bases. The CDR3 is 13 residues long. Germline V gene lookup returns CDR1 SGHNT and CDR2 YYREEE (reference sequence). Losses at the gene ends were 4 bases for V and 6 bases for J; bases not matched to a gene: 4. CDR3: CASSPDRAQPQHF. In DNA, the CDR3 is TGTGCCAGCAGCCCCGACAGGGCTCAGCCCCAGCATTTT.

This chain uses TRBV27 with TRBJ2-6, with a possible D match to TRBD1 (5 bases). This CDR3 is built from 17 residues. Germline V lookup: CDR1 MNHEY, CDR2 SMNVEV (reference sequence). Deletions cut 2 bases from V and 0 bases from J, with 11 bases between. In nucleotides, the CDR3 is TGTGCCAGCAGTTTAGACAGAACACCCTCTGGGGCCAACGTCCTGACTTTC. Translation gives CASSLDRTPSGANVLTF.

Comment on this clone: At one of its ends the junction is not consistent with the germline gene, which may arise from a read error. The chain carries TRBV7-9 and TRBJ1-1, with a weak D call TRBD1 (5 bases). Looked up from germline, CDR1 is SEHNR and CDR2 is FQNEAQ (reference sequence). The CDR3 is made up of 15 amino acids. This CDR3 reads CSSSPRRGLNTEAFF. The DNA for the CDR3 is TGTTCCAGCAGCCCGCGGCGGGGGTTGAACACTGAAGCTTTCTTT.

The CDR3 nucleotides are TGTGCCACCATAAAACGACAGGGAGGAACTGAAGCTTTCTTT. Its protein product is CATIKRQGGTEAFF. The V call is TRBV15, the J call TRBJ1-1; 7 bases agree with TRBD1. This CDR3 is 14 amino acids long. Germline-derived CDR1 and CDR2 are LNHNV and YYDKDF (reference sequence). With V trimmed by 7 bases and J by 5 bases, 10 bases remained unmatched.